This T cell receptor (beta chain) stems from a study of response to subunit inactivated influenza vaccine. Germline V gene lookup returns CDR1 DFQATT and CDR2 SNEGSKA (reference sequence). V shed 4 bases and J shed 3 bases, with 9 bases lying between them. The CDR3 runs to 12 residues. Study observations and caveats: Seasonal influenza vaccination, on each occasion, was suggested by the authors to recruit few new T cells.

This clonotype was picked up many times. Antigen unknown. From the RT-PCR reads, TCRdb called clonotypes with MiXCR, one entry per CDR3 protein. The table records 750,000 to 850,000 distinct CDR3 sequences, approximately 17% of them present only once. The rearrangement joins TRBV20-1 to TRBJ1-1; D gene uncertain. This receptor was taken from a man in his fifties or sixties who received an inactivated influenza vaccine. This specimen consisted of PBMCs from blood, obtained more than 4 days after vaccination. CDR3 region: CSATRVHTEAFF. The DNA of the CDR3 is TGCAGTGCTACCAGAGTTCACACTGAAGCTTTCTTT.